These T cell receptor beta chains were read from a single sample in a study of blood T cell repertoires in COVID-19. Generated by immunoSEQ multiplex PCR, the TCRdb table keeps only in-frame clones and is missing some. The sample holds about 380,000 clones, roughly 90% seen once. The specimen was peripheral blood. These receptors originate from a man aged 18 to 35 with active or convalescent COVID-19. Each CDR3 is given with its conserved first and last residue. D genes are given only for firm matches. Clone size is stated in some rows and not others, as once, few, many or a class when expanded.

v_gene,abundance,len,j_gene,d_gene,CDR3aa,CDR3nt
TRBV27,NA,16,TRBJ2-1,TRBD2,CASSLTGTSGYNEQFF,TGTGCCAGCAGTTTAACCGGGACTAGCGGGTACAATGAGCAGTTCTTC
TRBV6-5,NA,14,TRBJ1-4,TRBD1,CASSRDRVTEKLFF,TGTGCCAGCAGCCGGGACAGGGTGACTGAAAAACTGTTTTTT
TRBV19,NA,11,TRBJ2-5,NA,CASRVGETQYF,TGTGCCAGCAGGGTCGGGGAGACCCAGTACTTC
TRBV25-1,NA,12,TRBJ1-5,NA,CASSEGLQPQHF,TGTGCCAGCAGTGAAGGGCTGCAGCCCCAGCATTTT
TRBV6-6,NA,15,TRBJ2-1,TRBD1,CASSYLGQGSNEQFF,TGTGCCAGCAGTTACTTGGGACAGGGGAGTAATGAGCAGTTCTTC
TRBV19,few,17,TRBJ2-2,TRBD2,CATHDSGLAGGRRELFF,TGTGCCACCCACGACTCGGGACTAGCGGGAGGACGCCGGGAGCTGTTTTTT
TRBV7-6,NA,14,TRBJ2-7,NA,CASSLDYLSYEQYF,TGTGCCAGCAGCTTAGACTACCTTTCCTACGAGCAGTACTTC
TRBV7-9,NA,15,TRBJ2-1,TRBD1,CASSLGWTGGNEQFF,TGTGCCAGCAGCTTGGGTTGGACAGGGGGCAATGAGCAGTTCTTC
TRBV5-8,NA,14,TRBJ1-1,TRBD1,CASSLGQGVGEAFF,TGTGCCAGCAGCTTGGGACAGGGGGTTGGTGAAGCTTTCTTT
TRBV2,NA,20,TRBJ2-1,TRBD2,CASSAPGTSGGSISYNEQFF,TGTGCCAGCAGTGCGCCCGGGACTAGCGGGGGAAGCATCTCCTACAATGAGCAGTTCTTC
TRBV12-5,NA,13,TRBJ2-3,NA,CASGAQGSDTQYF,TGTGCTAGTGGCGCACAGGGATCAGATACGCAGTATTTT
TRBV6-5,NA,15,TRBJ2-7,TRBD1,CASSYSDRVAYEQYF,TGTGCCAGCAGTTACTCTGACAGGGTTGCCTACGAGCAGTACTTC
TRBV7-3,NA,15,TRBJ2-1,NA,CASSRDSGSYNEQFF,TGTGCCAGCAGCCGAGATTCAGGTTCCTACAATGAGCAGTTCTTC
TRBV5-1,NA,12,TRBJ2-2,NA,CASSFGTGELFF,TGCGCCAGCAGCTTCGGCACCGGGGAGCTGTTTTTT
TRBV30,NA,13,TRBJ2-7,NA,CAWSVFAVYEQYF,TGTGCCTGGAGTGTTTTCGCAGTATACGAGCAGTACTTC
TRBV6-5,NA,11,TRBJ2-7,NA,CASSNQGEQYF,TGTGCCAGCAGTAACCAGGGTGAGCAGTACTTC
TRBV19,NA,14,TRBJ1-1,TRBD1,CASSPRDRASEAFF,TGTGCCAGTAGTCCCCGGGACAGGGCTTCTGAAGCTTTCTTT
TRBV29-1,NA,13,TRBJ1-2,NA,CSVETVANYGYTF,TGCAGCGTTGAGACAGTAGCTAACTATGGCTACACCTTC
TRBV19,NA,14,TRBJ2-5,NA,CASSIGSGQETQYF,TGTGCCAGTAGTATAGGTAGCGGTCAAGAGACCCAGTACTTC
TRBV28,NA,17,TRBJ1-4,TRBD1,CASSSSGTGRIREKLFF,TGTGCCAGCAGTTCCTCCGGGACAGGGAGAATCCGTGAAAAACTGTTTTTT
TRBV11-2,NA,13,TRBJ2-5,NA,CASSLQGYETQYF,TGTGCCAGCAGCTTACAGGGTTACGAGACCCAGTACTTC
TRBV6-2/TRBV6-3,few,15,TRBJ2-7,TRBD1,CASSYSQGAFYEQYF,TGTGCCAGCAGTTACTCGCAGGGGGCGTTCTACGAGCAGTACTTC
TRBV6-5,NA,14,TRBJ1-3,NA,CASSYPGAGNTIYF,TGTGCCAGCAGTTACCCCGGGGCTGGAAACACCATATATTTT
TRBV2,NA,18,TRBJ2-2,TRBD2,CASSFSGTSGGRSGELFF,TGTGCCAGCAGTTTCTCCGGGACTAGCGGGGGCCGATCCGGGGAGCTGTTTTTT
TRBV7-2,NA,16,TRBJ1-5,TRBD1,CASSSRGRQGSQPQHF,TGTGCCAGCAGCTCAAGGGGTCGACAGGGTAGTCAGCCCCAGCATTTT
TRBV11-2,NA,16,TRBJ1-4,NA,CASSSRGFLANEKLFF,TGTGCCAGCAGCTCAAGAGGGTTTTTGGCTAATGAAAAACTGTTTTTT
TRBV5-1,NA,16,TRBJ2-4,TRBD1,CASSLTDRAAKNIQYF,TGCGCCAGCAGCTTGACGGACAGGGCAGCCAAAAACATTCAGTACTTC
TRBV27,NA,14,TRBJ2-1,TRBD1,CASRQGAFYNEQFF,TGTGCCAGCAGACAGGGGGCGTTCTACAATGAGCAGTTCTTC
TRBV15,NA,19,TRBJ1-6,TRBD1,CATSSEILTGTGVNSPLHF,TGTGCCACCAGCAGCGAAATTCTCACCGGGACAGGAGTTAATTCACCCCTCCACTTT
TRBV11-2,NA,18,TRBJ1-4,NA,CASSLRVGFRATNEKLFF,TGTGCCAGCAGCCTACGGGTGGGGTTCAGGGCAACTAATGAAAAACTGTTTTTT
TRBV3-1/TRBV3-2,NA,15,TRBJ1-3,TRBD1,CASSLLAGQGNTIYF,TGTGCCAGCAGCTTGCTAGCGGGACAGGGAAACACCATATATTTT
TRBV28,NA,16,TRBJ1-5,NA,CASSLGSTGWNQPQHF,TGTGCCAGCAGTTTAGGTTCGACAGGATGGAATCAGCCCCAGCATTTT
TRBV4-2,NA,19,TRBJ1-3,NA,CASSQDKLVGTGSGNTIYF,TGTGCCAGCAGCCAAGATAAGTTGGTCGGAACAGGCTCGGGAAACACCATATATTTT
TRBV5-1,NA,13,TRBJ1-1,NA,CASYLGMNTEAFF,TGCGCCAGCTACCTCGGGATGAACACTGAAGCTTTCTTT
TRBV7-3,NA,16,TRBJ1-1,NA,CASSLTYWGAGAEAFF,TGTGCCAGCAGCTTAACGTATTGGGGGGCGGGGGCTGAAGCTTTCTTT
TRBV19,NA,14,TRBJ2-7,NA,CASSRRTAPYEQYF,TGTGCCAGTAGCCGCAGGACAGCCCCCTACGAGCAGTACTTC
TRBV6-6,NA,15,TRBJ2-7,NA,CASSYSRQGGYEQYF,TGTGCCAGCAGTTACTCGAGGCAGGGAGGCTACGAGCAGTACTTC
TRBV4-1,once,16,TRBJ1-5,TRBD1,CASSQPTGAWNQPQHF,TGCGCCAGCAGCCAACCGACAGGGGCCTGGAATCAGCCCCAGCATTTT
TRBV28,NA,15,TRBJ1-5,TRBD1,CASRSAGGYNQPQHF,TGTGCCAGCAGGTCCGCAGGGGGCTACAATCAGCCCCAGCATTTT
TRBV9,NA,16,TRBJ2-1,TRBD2,CASSVIAGVSYNEQFF,TGTGCCAGCAGCGTAATAGCGGGAGTGTCCTACAATGAGCAGTTCTTC
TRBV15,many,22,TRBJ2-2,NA,CATSRDHLKTLPAPTNTGELFF,TGTGCCACCAGCAGAGATCATCTTAAAACCCTCCCAGCGCCTACGAACACCGGGGAGCTGTTTTTT
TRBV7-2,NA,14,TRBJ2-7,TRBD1,CASRPGQGTYEQYF,TGTGCCAGCCGGCCGGGACAGGGGACCTACGAGCAGTACTTC
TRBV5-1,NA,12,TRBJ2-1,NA,CASSLSSNEQFF,TGCGCCAGCAGCTTGTCGAGCAATGAGCAGTTCTTC
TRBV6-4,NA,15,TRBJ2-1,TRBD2,CASSKAGVSYNEQFF,TGTGCCAGCAGCAAAGCGGGAGTCTCCTACAATGAGCAGTTCTTC
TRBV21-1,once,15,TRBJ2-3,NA,CASSCRDRGADTQYF,TGTGCCAGCAGCTGCCGGGACAGGGGAGCAGATACGCAGTATTTT